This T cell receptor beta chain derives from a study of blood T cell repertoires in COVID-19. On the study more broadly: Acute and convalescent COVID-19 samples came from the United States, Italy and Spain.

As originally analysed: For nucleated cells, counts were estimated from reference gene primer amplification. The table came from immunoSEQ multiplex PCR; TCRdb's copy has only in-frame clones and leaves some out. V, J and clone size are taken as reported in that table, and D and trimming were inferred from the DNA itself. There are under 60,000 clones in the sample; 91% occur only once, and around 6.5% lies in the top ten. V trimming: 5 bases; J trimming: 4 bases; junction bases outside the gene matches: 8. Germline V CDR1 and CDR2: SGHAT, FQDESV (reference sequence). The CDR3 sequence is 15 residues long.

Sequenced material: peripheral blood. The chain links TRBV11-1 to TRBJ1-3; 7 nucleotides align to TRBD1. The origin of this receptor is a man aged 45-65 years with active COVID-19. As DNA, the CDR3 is TGTGCCAGCAGCCAAGGGGGCGCGAGAGGAAACACCATATATTTT. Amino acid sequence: CASSQGGARGNTIYF.